The 10 T cell receptor beta chains listed next were all sequenced from one sample in a study of T cells in Graves' hyperthyroidism and ophthalmopathy. There were TCR beta CDR3 regions amplified from RNA transcripts. The HTBI set primed first-round TCR CDR3 RT-PCR. TCRdb called the multiplex PCR reads again in MiXCR, with one record for every CDR3 protein. This table holds fewer than 650,000 distinct CDR3 sequences, about 46% found once. Material for sequencing was peripheral blood or thyroid tissue (not recorded which). These receptors all come from an adult woman with Graves' disease, either hyperthyroidism or ophthalmopathy (not recorded which).

At least ten counts were recorded for this clonotype. The J gene is TRBJ1-5, the V gene TRBV7-2; D not certain. V dropped 4 bases and J dropped 0 bases, with 7 bases sitting between them. Germline CDR1 reads SGHTA; CDR2 reads FQGNSA. The CDR3 runs 14 residues. CDR3 amino acids: CASSWRSSNQPQHF. CDR3 coding DNA: TGTGCCAGCAGCTGGAGGAGTAGCAATCAGCCCCAGCATTTT.

This sequence joins TRBV7-2 and TRBJ2-7; no firm D call. The J call may not be correct, given that the DNA end is closer to TRBJ2-1. Germline assignment: CDR1 SGHTA and CDR2 FQGNSA. This CDR3 is 15 amino acids long. The CDR3 bases are TGTGCCAGCAGCTTCAGTGGCGGCTCCTACAATGAGCAGTTCTTC. Translating gives CASSFSGGSYNEQFF.

A single count supports this clonotype. This may stem from a read error, because a much larger clone lies one nucleotide away. V is TRBV11-2 and J is TRBJ1-1; D ambiguous. The germline CDR1 and CDR2 sequences are SGHAT and FQNNGV. Deletions cut 5 bases from V and 3 bases from J, with 7 bases between. The CDR3 totals 12 residues. The CDR3 sequence is CASSQRDTEAFF. The CDR3 coding sequence is TGTGCCAGCAGCCAAAGGGACACTGAAGCTTTCTTT.

As concerns this clonotype: A much larger clone differs by one base, so this may be a read error. The chain couples TRBV7-9 to TRBJ1-1, with TRBD1 matching over 12 bases. CDR3 length: 16 amino acids. Germline CDR1 reads SEHNR; CDR2 reads FQNEAQ (reference sequence). The trim removed 5 bases at V and 7 bases at J, leaving 11 bases unmatched. Written as DNA, the CDR3 is TGTGCCAGCAGCCGGCGTCCCGGGACAGGGGGCAGTGAAGCTTTCTTT. This sequence encodes CASSRRPGTGGSEAFF.

This clonotype appeared a few times. This chain connects TRBV27 to TRBJ2-5; D gene uncertain. CDR3 length: 13 amino acids. In germline, CDR1 is MNHEY, CDR2 SMNVEV (reference sequence). V lost 1 base and J 5 bases, leaving 8 bases between the germline ends. For the CDR3, the DNA is TGTGCCAGCAGTTTATTCCCAGCGGAGACCCAGTACTTC. Residues: CASSLFPAETQYF.

V gene TRBV30 combines with J gene TRBJ2-2; 8 nucleotides agree with TRBD1. This CDR3 is built from 14 residues. The V gene's germline CDR1 is GTSNPN and CDR2 SVGIG (reference sequence). After removal of 8 bases from V and 7 bases from J, the junction contained 12 bases not matched to a gene. The CDR3 region has the DNA TGTGCCGGCACCTTATGGACAGGGCTCGGGGAGCTGTTTTTT. Its translation is CAGTLWTGLGELFF.

This clonotype was observed a few times. The chain is built from TRBV7-9 and TRBJ2-1; 7 nucleotides agree with TRBD1. Germline CDR1 SEHNR, CDR2 FQNEAQ (reference sequence). J was trimmed by 4 bases and V by 4 bases; bases with no gene match: 4. The CDR3 length is 14 residues. CDR3 in amino acids: CASSSDRIYNEQFF. In DNA, the CDR3 is TGTGCCAGCAGCTCGGACAGGATTTACAATGAGCAGTTCTTC.

The sample holds many counts of this clonotype. The chain carries TRBV4-2 and TRBJ1-1, with D maybe TRBD1 (5 bases). Germline V gene sequence: CDR1 LGHNA, CDR2 YNFKEQ. This CDR3 spans 15 amino acids. Trimming took off 2 bases at V and 1 base at J, with 11 bases between the two ends. The CDR3 here is CASSQPGFGNTEAFF. The CDR3 DNA sequence: TGTGCCAGCAGCCAACCAGGGTTTGGGAACACTGAAGCTTTCTTT.

V usage is TRBV5-4 and J usage is TRBJ2-2, with D perhaps matching TRBD1 or TRBD2 (5 bases each). Trimming pared 4 bases from V and 2 bases from J, leaving 15 bases between. Germline V gene sequence: CDR1 SGHNT, CDR2 YYREEE (reference sequence). The CDR3 has 16 amino acids. DNA for the CDR3: TGTGCCAGCAGCCCTGGGGGACGAATAAACACCGGGGAGCTGTTTTTT. It codes for CASSPGGRINTGELFF.

V gene TRBV7-9 combines with J gene TRBJ2-2; TRBD1 aligns across 10 bases. This CDR3 comprises 16 residues. Trimming took 5 bases from V and 5 from J; bases not matched to a gene: 8. Germline CDR1 SEHNR, CDR2 FQNEAQ (reference sequence). The CDR3 reads CASSHRDRGVTGELFF. The DNA of the CDR3 is TGTGCCAGCAGCCACCGGGACAGGGGCGTGACCGGGGAGCTGTTTTTT.